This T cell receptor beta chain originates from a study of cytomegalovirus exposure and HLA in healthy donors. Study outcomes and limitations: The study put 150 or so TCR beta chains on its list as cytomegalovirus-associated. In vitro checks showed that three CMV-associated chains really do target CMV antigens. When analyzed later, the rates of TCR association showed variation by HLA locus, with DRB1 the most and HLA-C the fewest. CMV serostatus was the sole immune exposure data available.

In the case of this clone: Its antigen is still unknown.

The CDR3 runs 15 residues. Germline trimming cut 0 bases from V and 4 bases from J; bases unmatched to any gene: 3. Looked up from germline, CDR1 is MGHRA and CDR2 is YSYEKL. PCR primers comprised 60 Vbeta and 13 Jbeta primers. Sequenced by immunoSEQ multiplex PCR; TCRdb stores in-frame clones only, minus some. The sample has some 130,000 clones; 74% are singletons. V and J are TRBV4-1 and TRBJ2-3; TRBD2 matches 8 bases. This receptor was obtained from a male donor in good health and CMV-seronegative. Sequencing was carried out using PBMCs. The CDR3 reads CASSQDRGGADTQYF. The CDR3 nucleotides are TGCGCCAGCAGCCAAGATCGGGGGGGGGCAGATACGCAGTATTTT.